The 5 T cell receptor beta chains in this list originate from one sample, sequenced in a study of radiation and T cells in renal cell carcinoma. As to time point: baseline pretreatment blood. As for treatment: 15 Gy SBRT to primary tumor, nephrectomy 4 weeks later. Some clones are missing from TCRdb's copy, which holds only in-frame ones; the method was immunoSEQ multiplex PCR. The sample lists 150,000 or so clones, roughly nine tenths seen once, with 3.5% to 5% in the top ten. The sample was blood, taken from a patient whose treatment included radiotherapy and nephrectomy. These receptors were collected from a woman in her 70s with renal cell carcinoma.

V usage is TRBV5-1 and J usage is TRBJ1-4; maybe TRBD1 (5 bases). The CDR3 spans 16 residues. In germline, CDR1 is SGHRS, CDR2 YFSETQ. V lost 4 bases to trimming and J lost 0 bases, with 13 bases between them. CDR3 nucleotides: TGCGCCAGCAGCGAGAATACAGGCGCAACTAATGAAAAACTGTTTTTT. Translating gives CASSENTGATNEKLFF.

This chain connects TRBV10-1 to TRBJ1-1; no firm D call. Germline values: CDR1 WNHNN, CDR2 SYGVQD (reference sequence). This CDR3 has 8 residues. With 4 bases removed from V and 11 bases from J, the gap between germline ends came to 2 bases. CDR3 sequence: CASSGAFF. For the CDR3, the DNA is TGCGCCAGCAGTGGTGCTTTCTTT.

This clone was seen a handful of times. The V and J genes are TRBV5-4 and TRBJ1-1, with D uncertain. The V end was cut by 4 bases, the J end by 1 base, with 8 bases between. CDR1 is SGHNT, CDR2 YYREEE, per germline (reference sequence). This CDR3 has 13 residues. The CDR3 here is CASSQDSNTEAFF. The CDR3 DNA sequence: TGTGCCAGCAGCCAAGATTCGAACACTGAAGCTTTCTTT.

The V gene is TRBV9, the J gene TRBJ1-2; 9 bases fit TRBD1. Trimming at V came to 4 bases and at J to 4 bases, leaving 8 bases not matched to a gene. Germline-derived CDR1 and CDR2 are SGDLS and YYNGEE. The CDR3 length is 15 residues. CDR3 nucleotide sequence: TGTGCCAGCAGCAGCTCCCCGGGACAGGGCTATGGCTACACCTTC. Amino acids: CASSSSPGQGYGYTF.

This clone was detected only a few times. The chain links TRBV30 to TRBJ1-2, with TRBD1 matching 9 bases. In germline, CDR1 is GTSNPN, CDR2 SVGIG (reference sequence). Trimming cost V 4 bases and J 3 bases; bases outside gene matches: 9. This CDR3 is 15 amino acids long. CDR3 DNA: TGTGCCTGGACGCATTCAGGACAGGGGTACTATGGCTACACCTTC. Translation gives CAWTHSGQGYYGYTF.